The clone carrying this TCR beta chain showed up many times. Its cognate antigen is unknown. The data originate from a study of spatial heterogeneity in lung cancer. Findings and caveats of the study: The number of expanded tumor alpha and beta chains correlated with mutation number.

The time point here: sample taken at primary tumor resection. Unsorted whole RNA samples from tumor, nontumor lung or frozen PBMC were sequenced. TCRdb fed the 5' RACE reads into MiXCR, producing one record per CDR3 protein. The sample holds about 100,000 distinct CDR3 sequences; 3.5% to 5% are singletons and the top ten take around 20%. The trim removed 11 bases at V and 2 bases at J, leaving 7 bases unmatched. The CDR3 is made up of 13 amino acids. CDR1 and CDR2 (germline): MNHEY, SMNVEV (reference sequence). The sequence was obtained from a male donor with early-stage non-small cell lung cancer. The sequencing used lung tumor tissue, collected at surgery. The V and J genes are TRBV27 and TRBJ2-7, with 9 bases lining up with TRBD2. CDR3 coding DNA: TGTGCCTCCAGAGCGGGAGGCACCTACGAGCAGTACTTC. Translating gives CASRAGGTYEQYF.